This T cell receptor (beta chain) was profiled in a study of T-cell reconstitution after alpha-beta-depleted transplantation in children. This clonotype showed up just a few times. Unique molecular identifiers were used in preparing the TCRbeta library. TCRdb reprocessed the PCR reads with MiXCR, giving one entry per CDR3 protein. The sample consists of 700,000 to 850,000 distinct CDR3 sequences, 15% to 20% of them appearing once. Trimming at V came to 5 bases and at J to 4 bases, leaving 11 bases not matched to a gene. This CDR3 contains 16 residues. The germline V gene encodes CDR1 SGHTA and CDR2 FQGTGA.

The V and J genes are TRBV7-3 and TRBJ2-5, with 9 bases aligning to TRBD1. The sequence derives from a male patient younger than 18 who had a stem cell transplant for acute lymphoblastic leukemia, so the T cells may come from the graft donor. The specimen comprised PBMCs, mostly from graft donor cells, sampled 360 days after TCRalphabeta/CD19-depleted stem cell transplant. CDR3 region: CASSHRGPGQGETQYF. CDR3 DNA: TGTGCCAGCAGCCACAGAGGGCCGGGACAGGGAGAGACCCAGTACTTC. Drawing the rest from reference TRBV7-3 and TRBJ2-5, the complete variable domain is GAGVSQTPSNKVTEKGKYVELRCDPISGHTALYWYRQSLGQGPEFLIYFQGTGAADDSGLPNDRFFAVRPEGSVSTLKIQRTERGDSAVYLCASSHRGPGQGETQYFGPGTRLLVL.